Listed below are T cell receptor beta chains from one sample, sequenced in a study of blood T cell repertoires in COVID-19. Measured with immunoSEQ multiplex PCR; TCRdb has only the in-frame clones, and not every one. This sample has 200,000 to 250,000 clones; about 85% occur once, and the top ten carry about an eighth. The sequenced sample consisted of peripheral blood. The origin of the receptors is a woman between 18 and 29 years old who had recovered from COVID-19. CDR3s include the opening cysteine and the closing phenylalanine or tryptophan. D genes are given only for firm matches. The size field is filled for only some rows; it gives once, few, many or a size class.

d_call j_call v_call clone_size cdr3_aa cdr3_nt
. TRBJ1-2 TRBV10-3 . CAISASPGSKNYGYTF TGTGCCATCAGTGCAAGTCCAGGGTCCAAGAACTATGGCTACACCTTC
TRBD1 TRBJ2-2 TRBV19 . CASSRDRAGELFF TGTGCCAGTAGTCGGGACAGGGCCGGGGAGCTGTTTTTT
TRBD1 TRBJ2-3 TRBV6-1 . CASSDRGLVAQYF TGTGCCAGCAGTGATAGGGGGCTAGTCGCGCAGTATTTT
TRBD1 TRBJ2-1 TRBV19 once CASSAHRGLTNEQFF TGTGCCAGTAGTGCCCACAGGGGCCTCACCAATGAGCAGTTCTTC
. TRBJ2-2 TRBV5-4 . CASSPVNTGELFF TGTGCCAGCAGCCCAGTTAACACCGGGGAGCTGTTTTTT
TRBD1 TRBJ1-3 TRBV28 . CASSSGGSGNTIYF TGTGCCAGCAGTTCAGGGGGCAGTGGAAACACCATATATTTT
TRBD2 TRBJ2-7 TRBV6-5 . CASSFGGSSYEQYF TGTGCCAGCAGTTTCGGCGGGAGCTCCTACGAGCAGTACTTC
. TRBJ1-1 TRBV5-4 . CASSAPGGNTEAFF TGTGCCAGCAGCGCCCCGGGGGGGAACACTGAAGCTTTCTTT
. TRBJ2-1 TRBV11-2 . CASSLQRAWKNEQFF TGTGCCAGCAGCCTCCAGCGGGCCTGGAAGAATGAGCAGTTCTTC
TRBD1 TRBJ1-2 TRBV19 . CASSMEPHRGGYGYTF TGTGCCAGTAGTATGGAACCTCACAGGGGCGGCTATGGCTACACCTTC
TRBD1 TRBJ1-5 TRBV4-3 . CASSQGQGGDQPQHF TGCGCCAGCAGCCAGGGACAGGGGGGGGATCAGCCCCAGCATTTT
TRBD1 TRBJ1-1 TRBV10-3 few CAISELGQNIVMAFF TGTGCCATCAGCGAGCTGGGACAGAATATCGTAATGGCTTTCTTT
TRBD1 TRBJ2-5 TRBV13 . CASSTRDRGTQETQYF TGTGCCAGCAGCACCCGGGACAGGGGGACCCAAGAGACCCAGTACTTC
. TRBJ2-7 TRBV13 once CASSADPGVYYEQYF TGTGCCAGCAGCGCCGACCCGGGAGTTTACTACGAGCAGTACTTC
TRBD2 TRBJ2-1 TRBV4-2 . CASSQPLRDYPHNEQFF TGTGCCAGCAGCCAACCCCTTCGGGACTACCCCCACAATGAGCAGTTCTTC
. TRBJ1-2 TRBV9 . CASSVDSYGYTF TGTGCCAGCAGCGTCGACAGCTATGGCTACACCTTC
TRBD2 TRBJ2-7 TRBV7-6 . CASSLGLAGEYEQYF TGTGCCAGCAGCTTGGGACTAGCGGGAGAATACGAGCAGTACTTC
. TRBJ1-5 TRBV7-2 once CASSFRDNFYSNQPQHF TGTGCCAGCAGCTTCCGGGACAACTTTTATAGCAATCAGCCCCAGCATTTT
. TRBJ2-7 TRBV9 once CASSPAGSSYEQYF TGTGCCAGCAGCCCGGCGGGAAGCTCCTACGAGCAGTACTTC
TRBD2 TRBJ2-1 TRBV9 once CASSVEGASGRPGYNEQFF TGTGCCAGCAGCGTAGAGGGAGCTAGCGGGAGGCCCGGCTACAATGAGCAGTTCTTC
TRBD2 TRBJ2-5 TRBV20-1 . CSASDGRGEETQYF TGCAGTGCCAGTGACGGACGGGGGGAAGAGACCCAGTACTTC
TRBD2 TRBJ2-7 TRBV7-9 . CASSPPGGAEQYF TGTGCCAGCAGCCCTCCCGGGGGGGCCGAGCAGTACTTC
. TRBJ2-7 TRBV27 . CASSLRRQPTYEQYF TGTGCCAGCAGTTTAAGGCGACAGCCTACCTACGAGCAGTACTTC
. TRBJ2-7 TRBV20-1 . CSASTSMKKSYEQYF TGCAGTGCTAGTACTAGTATGAAGAAATCCTACGAGCAGTACTTC
. TRBJ2-7 TRBV7-2 once CASSLDAGGYEQYF TGTGCCAGCAGCTTAGACGCAGGGGGGTACGAGCAGTACTTC
. TRBJ1-1 TRBV15 . CATSIRLTEAFF TGTGCCACCAGCATTAGACTCACTGAAGCTTTCTTT
. TRBJ2-7 TRBV6-5 . CASGSDYGLYF TGTGCCAGCGGTTCGGACTACGGATTGTACTTC
TRBD1 TRBJ2-2 TRBV5-4 . CASSEQDRVAGELFF TGTGCCAGCAGCGAGCAAGACAGGGTAGCCGGGGAGCTGTTTTTT
. TRBJ1-5 TRBV7-2 . CASSLSPGGRGQPQHF TGTGCCAGCAGCTTATCACCCGGGGGGCGCGGTCAGCCCCAGCATTTT
. TRBJ2-7 TRBV4-2 . CASSQVFSGDDEQYF TGTGCCAGCAGCCAAGTCTTTTCAGGGGATGACGAGCAGTACTTC
TRBD1 TRBJ1-1 TRBV10-2 . CASSERTGMNTEAFF TGCGCCAGCAGTGAGCGGACAGGGATGAACACTGAAGCTTTCTTT
. TRBJ2-1 TRBV9 . CASSSTTGRDEQFF TGTGCCAGCAGCTCAACAACAGGGCGCGATGAGCAGTTCTTC
. TRBJ2-7 TRBV12-5 . CASGFSFEGQYF TGTGCTAGTGGTTTTAGCTTTGAAGGGCAGTACTTC
. TRBJ1-1 TRBV6-5 few CASSNRRVNTEAFF TGTGCCAGCAGTAACCGCCGGGTGAACACTGAAGCTTTCTTT
. TRBJ2-7 TRBV19 . CASSLRENLRGEQYF TGTGCCAGTAGTCTCCGGGAGAACTTAAGGGGCGAGCAGTACTTC
. TRBJ2-5 TRBV30 few CAWNRERETQYF TGTGCCTGGAACCGGGAGAGGGAGACCCAGTACTTC
TRBD2 TRBJ2-2 TRBV9 . CASSAGTRWSRGWELFF TGTGCCAGCAGCGCCGGGACTAGATGGTCTCGGGGATGGGAGCTGTTTTTT
. TRBJ2-1 TRBV29-1 . CSVVPGIAVNEQFF TGCAGCGTGGTACCCGGGATCGCCGTCAATGAGCAGTTCTTC
. TRBJ1-2 TRBV7-9 . CASSLHRPADYGYTF TGTGCCAGCAGCTTACACCGCCCGGCGGACTATGGCTACACCTTC
TRBD1 TRBJ1-1 TRBV9 . CASSEQGADEAFF TGTGCCAGCAGCGAACAGGGGGCGGATGAAGCTTTCTTT
. TRBJ1-1 TRBV7-2 . CASSPQQNTEAFF TGTGCCAGCAGTCCACAGCAGAACACTGAAGCTTTCTTT
. TRBJ2-6 TRBV6-7 . CATREPISSGANVLTF TGTGCCACCAGGGAGCCAATTTCCTCTGGGGCCAACGTCCTGACTTTC
TRBD2 TRBJ2-3 TRBV6-5 . CASSPGTSSTDTQYF TGTGCCAGCAGTCCCGGGACTAGCAGCACAGATACGCAGTATTTT
. TRBJ1-1 TRBV21-1 . CASSKGTGVRMNTEAFF TGTGCCAGCAGCAAAGGGACAGGGGTCCGGATGAACACTGAAGCTTTCTTT
. TRBJ1-6 TRBV30 once CACTQQGVSSYNSPLHF TGTGCCTGTACACAACAGGGAGTCAGCTCCTATAATTCACCCCTCCACTTT
. TRBJ1-6 TRBV10-3 . CAISEVGGSGSPLHF TGTGCCATCAGTGAGGTTGGGGGGTCGGGATCACCCCTCCACTTT
TRBD1 TRBJ2-1 TRBV5-1 . CASSLRTGTYNEQFF TGCGCCAGCAGCTTACGGACAGGGACTTACAATGAGCAGTTCTTC